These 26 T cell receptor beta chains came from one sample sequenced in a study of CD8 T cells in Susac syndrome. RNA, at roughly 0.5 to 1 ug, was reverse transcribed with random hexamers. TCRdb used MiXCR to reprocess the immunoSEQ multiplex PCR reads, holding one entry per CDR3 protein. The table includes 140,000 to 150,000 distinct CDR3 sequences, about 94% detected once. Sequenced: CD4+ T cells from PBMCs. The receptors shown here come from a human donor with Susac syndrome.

The DNA for the CDR3 is TGTGCCAGCAGCCCGACTCTTTCCACCGGGGAGCTGTTTTTT. Translation gives CASSPTLSTGELFF. The rearrangement joins TRBV3-1 to TRBJ2-2; D uncertain. This CDR3 comprises 14 residues. The V gene lost 4 bases and the J gene lost 4 bases, with 10 bases spanning the gap. Germline loops: CDR1 LGHDT, CDR2 YNNKEL (reference sequence).

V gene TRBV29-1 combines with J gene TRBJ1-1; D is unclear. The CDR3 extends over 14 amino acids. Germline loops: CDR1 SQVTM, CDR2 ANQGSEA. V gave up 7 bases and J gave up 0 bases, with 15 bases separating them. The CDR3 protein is CSASARLMNTEAFF. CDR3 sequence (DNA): TGCAGCGCCTCCGCTAGGCTTATGAACACTGAAGCTTTCTTT.

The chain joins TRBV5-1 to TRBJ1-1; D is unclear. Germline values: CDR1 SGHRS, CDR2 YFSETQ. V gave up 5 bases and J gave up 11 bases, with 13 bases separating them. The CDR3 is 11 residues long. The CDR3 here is CASRSEGTAFF. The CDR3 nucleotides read TGCGCCAGCAGGAGTGAGGGAACGGCTTTCTTT. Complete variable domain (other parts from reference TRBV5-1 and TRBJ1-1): KAGVTQTPRYLIKTRGQQVTLSCSPISGHRSVSWYQQTPGQGLQFLFEYFSETQRNKGNFPGRFSGRQFSNSRSEMNVSTLELGDSALYLCASRSEGTAFFGQGTRLTVV.

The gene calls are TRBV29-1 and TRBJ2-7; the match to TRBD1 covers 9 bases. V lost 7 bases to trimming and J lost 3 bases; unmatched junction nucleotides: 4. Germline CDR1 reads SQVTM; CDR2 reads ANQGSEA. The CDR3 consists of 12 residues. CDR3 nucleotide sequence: TGCAGCGCCGGGACAGGGAACTACGAGCAGTACTTC. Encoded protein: CSAGTGNYEQYF.

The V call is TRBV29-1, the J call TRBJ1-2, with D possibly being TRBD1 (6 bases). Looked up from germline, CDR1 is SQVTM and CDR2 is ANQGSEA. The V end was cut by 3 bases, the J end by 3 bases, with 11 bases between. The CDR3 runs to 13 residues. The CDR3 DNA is TGCAGCGTTGAGGGGGACATTGACTATGGCTACACCTTC. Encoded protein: CSVEGDIDYGYTF. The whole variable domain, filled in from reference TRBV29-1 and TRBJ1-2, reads SAVISQKPSRDICQRGTSLTIQCQVDSQVTMMFWYRQQPGQSLTLIATANQGSEATYESGFVIDKFPISRPNLTFSTLTVSNMSPEDSSIYLCSVEGDIDYGYTFGSGTRLTVV.

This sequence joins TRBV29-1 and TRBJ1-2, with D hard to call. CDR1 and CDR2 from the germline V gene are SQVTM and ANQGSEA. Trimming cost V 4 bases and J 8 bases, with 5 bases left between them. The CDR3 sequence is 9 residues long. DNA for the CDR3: TGCAGCGTTGGGGTCGGCTACACCTTC. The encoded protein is CSVGVGYTF. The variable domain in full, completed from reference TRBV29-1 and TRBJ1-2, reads SAVISQKPSRDICQRGTSLTIQCQVDSQVTMMFWYRQQPGQSLTLIATANQGSEATYESGFVIDKFPISRPNLTFSTLTVSNMSPEDSSIYLCSVGVGYTFGSGTRLTVV.

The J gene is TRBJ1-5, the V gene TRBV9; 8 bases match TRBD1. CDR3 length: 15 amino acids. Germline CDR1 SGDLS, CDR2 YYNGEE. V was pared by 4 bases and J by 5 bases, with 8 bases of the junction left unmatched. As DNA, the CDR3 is TGTGCCAGCAGCCCCGAGCCGACAGGGGATCAGCCCCAGCATTTT. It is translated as CASSPEPTGDQPQHF.

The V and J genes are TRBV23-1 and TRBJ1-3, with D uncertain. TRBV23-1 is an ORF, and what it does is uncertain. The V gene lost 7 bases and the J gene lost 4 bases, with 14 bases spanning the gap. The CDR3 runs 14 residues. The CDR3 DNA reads TGCGCCAGCATTCCGACCCCAAGAGGAAACACCATATATTTT. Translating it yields CASIPTPRGNTIYF.

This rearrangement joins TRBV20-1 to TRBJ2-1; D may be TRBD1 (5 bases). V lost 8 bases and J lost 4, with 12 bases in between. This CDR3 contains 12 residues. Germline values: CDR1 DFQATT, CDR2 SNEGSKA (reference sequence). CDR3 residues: CSRQREYNEQFF. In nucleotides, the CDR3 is TGCAGTAGACAGAGAGAGTACAATGAGCAGTTCTTC.

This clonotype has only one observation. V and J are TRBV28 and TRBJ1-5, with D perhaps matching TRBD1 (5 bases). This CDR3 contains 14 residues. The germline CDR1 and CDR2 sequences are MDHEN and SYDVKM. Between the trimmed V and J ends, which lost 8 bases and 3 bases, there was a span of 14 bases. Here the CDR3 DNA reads TGTGCCAGCCGCCCACGGGGGGTCAATCAGCCCCAGCATTTT. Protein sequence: CASRPRGVNQPQHF.

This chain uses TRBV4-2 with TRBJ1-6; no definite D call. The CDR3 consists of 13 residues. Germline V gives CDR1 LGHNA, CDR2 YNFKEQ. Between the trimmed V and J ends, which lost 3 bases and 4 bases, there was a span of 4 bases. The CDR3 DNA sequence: TGTGCCAGCAGCCAGGATTATAATTCACCCCTCCACTTT. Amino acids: CASSQDYNSPLHF.

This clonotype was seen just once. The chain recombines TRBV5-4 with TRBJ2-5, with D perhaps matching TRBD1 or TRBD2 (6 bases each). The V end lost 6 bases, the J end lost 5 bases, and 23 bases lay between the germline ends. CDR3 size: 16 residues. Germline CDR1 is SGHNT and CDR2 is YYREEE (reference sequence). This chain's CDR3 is CASTRGGQGRGETQYF. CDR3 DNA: TGTGCCAGCACCCGTGGAGGGCAGGGGCGCGGCGAGACCCAGTACTTC.

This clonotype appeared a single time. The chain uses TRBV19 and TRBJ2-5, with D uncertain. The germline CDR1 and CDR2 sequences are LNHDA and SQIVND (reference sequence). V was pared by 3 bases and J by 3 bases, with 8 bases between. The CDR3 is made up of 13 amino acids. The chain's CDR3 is CASSIGWEETQYF. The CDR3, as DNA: TGTGCCAGTAGTATTGGGTGGGAAGAGACCCAGTACTTC.

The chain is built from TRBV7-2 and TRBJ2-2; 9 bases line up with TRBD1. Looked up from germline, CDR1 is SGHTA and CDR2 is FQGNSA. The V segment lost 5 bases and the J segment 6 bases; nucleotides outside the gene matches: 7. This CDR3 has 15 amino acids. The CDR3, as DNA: TGTGCCAGCAGCCCAACTACAGGGGGCCCCGGGGAGCTGTTTTTT. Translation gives CASSPTTGGPGELFF.

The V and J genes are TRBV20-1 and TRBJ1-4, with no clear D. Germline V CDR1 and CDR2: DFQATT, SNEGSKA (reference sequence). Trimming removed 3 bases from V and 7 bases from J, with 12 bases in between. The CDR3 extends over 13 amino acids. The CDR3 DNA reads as TGCAGTGCTAGCGGTCGATGGGTTGAAAAACTGTTTTTT. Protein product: CSASGRWVEKLFF.

CDR3 residues: CATSDSGRRGETQYF. The CDR3 region has the DNA TGTGCCACCAGTGATTCCGGCCGCCGTGGGGAGACCCAGTACTTC. This chain links TRBV24-1 with TRBJ2-5; no reliable D call. V lost 2 bases and J lost 5, with 14 bases in between. Germline V gene data show CDR1 as KGHDR and CDR2 as SFDVKD. The CDR3 extends over 15 amino acids.

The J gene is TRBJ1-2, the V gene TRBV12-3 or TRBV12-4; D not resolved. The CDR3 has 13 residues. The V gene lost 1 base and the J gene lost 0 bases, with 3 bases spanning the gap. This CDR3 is CASSLGPNYGYTF. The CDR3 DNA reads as TGTGCCAGCAGTTTAGGGCCTAACTATGGCTACACCTTC.

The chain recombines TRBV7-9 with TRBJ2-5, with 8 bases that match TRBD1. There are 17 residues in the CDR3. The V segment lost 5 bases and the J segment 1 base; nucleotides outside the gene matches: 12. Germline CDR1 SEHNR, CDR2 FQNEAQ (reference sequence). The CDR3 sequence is CASSVTGVQPFQETQYF. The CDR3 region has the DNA TGTGCCAGCAGCGTGACAGGGGTCCAACCTTTCCAAGAGACCCAGTACTTC.

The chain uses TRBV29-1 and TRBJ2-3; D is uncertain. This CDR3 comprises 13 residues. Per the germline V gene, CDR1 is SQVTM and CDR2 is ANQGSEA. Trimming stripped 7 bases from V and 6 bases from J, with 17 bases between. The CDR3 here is CSAILAHRDTQYF. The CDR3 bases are TGCAGCGCGATCCTCGCCCACCGGGATACGCAGTATTTT.

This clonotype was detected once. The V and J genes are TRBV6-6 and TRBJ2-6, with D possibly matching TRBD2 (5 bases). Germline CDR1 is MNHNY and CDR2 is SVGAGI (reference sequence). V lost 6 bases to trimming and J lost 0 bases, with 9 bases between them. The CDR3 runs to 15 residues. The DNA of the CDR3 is TGTGCCAGCAGCCGAGGACTCTCTGGGGCCAACGTCCTGACTTTC. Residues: CASSRGLSGANVLTF.

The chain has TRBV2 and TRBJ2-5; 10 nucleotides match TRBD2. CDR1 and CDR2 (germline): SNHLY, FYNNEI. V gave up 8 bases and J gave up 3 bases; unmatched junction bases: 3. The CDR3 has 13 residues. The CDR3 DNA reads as TGTGCCAGCGGAGCGGGAGGGGAAGAGACCCAGTACTTC. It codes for CASGAGGEETQYF.

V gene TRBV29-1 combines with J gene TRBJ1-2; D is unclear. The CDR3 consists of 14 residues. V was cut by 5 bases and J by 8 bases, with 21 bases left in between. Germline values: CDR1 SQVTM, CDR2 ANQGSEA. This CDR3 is CSVRVLTSNGGYTF. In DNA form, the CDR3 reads TGCAGCGTTCGGGTCTTAACATCGAACGGGGGCTACACCTTC.

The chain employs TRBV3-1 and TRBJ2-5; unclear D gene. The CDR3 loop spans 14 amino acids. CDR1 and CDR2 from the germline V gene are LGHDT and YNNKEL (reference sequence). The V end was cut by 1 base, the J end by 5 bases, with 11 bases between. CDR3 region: CASSQVAASETQYF. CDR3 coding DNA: TGTGCCAGCAGCCAAGTTGCCGCTTCGGAGACCCAGTACTTC.

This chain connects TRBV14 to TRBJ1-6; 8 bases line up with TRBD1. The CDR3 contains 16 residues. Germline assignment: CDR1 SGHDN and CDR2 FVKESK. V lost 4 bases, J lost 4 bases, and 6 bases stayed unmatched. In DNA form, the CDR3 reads TGTGCCAGCAGCCCATCGACAGGGGAATATAATTCACCCCTCCACTTT. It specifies CASSPSTGEYNSPLHF.

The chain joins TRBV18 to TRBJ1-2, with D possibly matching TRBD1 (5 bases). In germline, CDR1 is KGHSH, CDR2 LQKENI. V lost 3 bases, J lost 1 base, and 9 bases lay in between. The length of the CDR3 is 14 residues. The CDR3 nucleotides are TGTGCCAGCTCACCGGCCAGGGATAACTATGGCTACACCTTC. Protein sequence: CASSPARDNYGYTF.

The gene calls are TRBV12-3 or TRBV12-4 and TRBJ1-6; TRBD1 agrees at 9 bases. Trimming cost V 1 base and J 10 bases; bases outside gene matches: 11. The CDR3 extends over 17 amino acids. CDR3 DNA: TGTGCCAGCAGTTTAGACACAGGGGGCCTCGTAGGGTCACCCCTCCACTTT. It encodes CASSLDTGGLVGSPLHF.